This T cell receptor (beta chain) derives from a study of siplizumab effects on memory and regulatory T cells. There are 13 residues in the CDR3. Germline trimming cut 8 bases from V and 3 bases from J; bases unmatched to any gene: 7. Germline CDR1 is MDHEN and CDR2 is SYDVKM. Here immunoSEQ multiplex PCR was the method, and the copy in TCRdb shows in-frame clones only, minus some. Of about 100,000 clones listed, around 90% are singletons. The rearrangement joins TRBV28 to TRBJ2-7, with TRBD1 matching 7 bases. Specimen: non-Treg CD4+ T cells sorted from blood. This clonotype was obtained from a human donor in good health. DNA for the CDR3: TGTGCCAGCCTCCACCGGGACAGCTACGAGCAGTACTTC. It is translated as CASLHRDSYEQYF.